These T cell receptor beta chains were read from a single sample in a study of CD8+CD57+ T cells in acquired aplastic anemia. TCRdb recomputed calls from the reads with MiXCR, one row per CDR3 protein. The table has over 150,000 distinct CDR3 sequences, around 60% seen once; the top ten hold about 42%. Sequencing was done on a sample of sorted CD4+, CD8+, or CD8+CD57+ T cells (not recorded which) from PBMCs. These receptors all stem from a human donor with aplastic anemia. Each CDR3 is given with its conserved first and last residue.

v_call cdr3_aa
TRBV20-1 CSARGLSTDTQYF
TRBV12-5 CASSLSRTGRDTIYF
TRBV2 CASRASGGPYNEQFF
TRBV5-5 CASSSESNVLTF
TRBV7-8 CASSSLQGAGTDTQYF
TRBV7-9 CASSTLAGTGETQYF
TRBV10-3 CAISDWGRDNGYTF
TRBV6-1 CASSEGATFRNTIYF
TRBV29-1 CSVQTGTRYGYTF
TRBV7-9 CASSKQRGDYGYTF
TRBV27 CASSLRGMLYNEQFF
TRBV7-8 CASSPVRNGADGYTF
TRBV10-1 CASSDKWGQGANYGYTF
TRBV4-1 CASSQERDIQETQYF
TRBV7-9 CASSQYGTSGRNYEQYF
TRBV7-9 CASSWGNEQYF
TRBV25-1 CASRRTESSYNEQFF
TRBV7-3 CASSIGTGGPDTQYF
TRBV24-1 CATSDRETQYF
TRBV15 CATSLSGGDSYEQYF
TRBV2 CASSSDRGTNYGYTF
TRBV19 CASSQDRGSEKLFF
TRBV2 CASSGAAAPEQYF
TRBV7-9 CASTLGTDSQETQYF
TRBV7-8 CASSLLGLNEHF
TRBV29-1 CSVEDLSDRTDTQYF
TRBV19 CASSPMGTGMFYGYTF
TRBV9 CASSVGQGDGSPLHF
TRBV10-3 CAIRGASSTDTQYF
TRBV24-1 CATSDLTEETQYF
TRBV7-3 CASNPGGNYNEQFF
TRBV7-9 CASSLAASGSYEQYF
TRBV7-7 CASSLSGSQETQYF
TRBV6-5 CASTSLRGRSPYEQYF
TRBV11-3 CASSLGDTGHEQFF
TRBV10-3 CAITLTTCHEKLFF
TRBV20-1 CSATIAGGQYF
TRBV24-1 CATSYSGVGSDTQYF